One and the same sample provided the 10 T cell receptor beta chains below, sequenced in a study of blood T cell repertoires in COVID-19 (dated by TCRdb to the early 2020s). The library was built by means of the immunoSEQ multiplex PCR assay. TCRdb took this table from immuneACCESS and kept in-frame rearrangements with V and J called. Such tables lack part of the clones; where checked against another copy, unresolved V genes explain under half of the gap, and the rest is unexplained. In this sample the table shows fewer than 65,000 clones, roughly nine tenths of which occur a single time. Approximately 1.5% of the sample comes from the top ten. Material: peripheral blood. The source of these receptors is a man aged 60 to 69 with acute or convalescent COVID-19.

This clone was recorded only once. The rearrangement uses TRBV7-3 and TRBJ2-5; D not resolved. Trimming left V 2 bases short and J 3 bases short, with 10 bases between. This CDR3 region has 14 residues. Germline V CDR1 and CDR2: SGHTA, FQGTGA. The CDR3 loop reads CASSLGELKETQYF. The CDR3 bases are TGTGCCAGCAGCTTAGGCGAACTAAAAGAGACCCAGTACTTC.

The chain carries TRBV2 and TRBJ1-5; 7 bases line up with TRBD1. Germline CDR1 and CDR2: SNHLY and FYNNEI. After removal of 4 bases from V and 4 bases from J, the junction contained 7 bases not matched to a gene. The CDR3 loop spans 15 amino acids. CDR3 amino acids: CASSGTGGQNQPQHF. For the CDR3, the DNA is TGTGCCAGCAGTGGGACAGGAGGTCAGAATCAGCCCCAGCATTTT.

This chain joins TRBV10-3 and TRBJ2-3, with TRBD2 identical over 9 bases. Germline V gene sequence: CDR1 ENHRY, CDR2 SYGVKD. This CDR3 comprises 13 residues. Unmatched junction bases numbered 3, after V lost 8 bases and J lost 3 bases. CDR3 sequence reads: CAISTSGTDTQYF. CDR3 DNA sequence: TGTGCCATCTCGACTAGCGGAACAGATACGCAGTATTTT.

The J gene is TRBJ1-5, the V gene TRBV9; perhaps TRBD1 as D (6 bases). V lost 3 bases to trimming and J lost 0 bases, with 16 bases between them. CDR1 is SGDLS and CDR2 is YYNGEE in the germline V gene. The CDR3 spans 17 residues. The CDR3 coding sequence is TGTGCCAGCAGCGCCTTCGGACAGACTCTTAGCAATCAGCCCCAGCATTTT. It yields the protein CASSAFGQTLSNQPQHF.

The J gene is TRBJ1-2, the V gene TRBV29-1; D is perhaps TRBD1 (5 bases). V lost 4 bases and J 4 bases, leaving 7 bases between the germline ends. From germline, CDR1 is SQVTM and CDR2 ANQGSEA. The CDR3 runs to 11 residues. The CDR3 coding sequence is TGCAGCGTTGCGGGGGGCTATGGCTACACCTTC. Protein: CSVAGGYGYTF.

The V gene is TRBV5-1, the J gene TRBJ1-2; 7 bases map to TRBD1. The trim removed 2 bases at V and 4 bases at J, leaving 5 bases unmatched. CDR3 length equals 14 residues. Per germline, CDR1 SGHRS and CDR2 YFSETQ. The CDR3 DNA is TGCGCCAGCAGCTTCCGACAGGGCATCTATGGCTACACCTTC. Its translation is CASSFRQGIYGYTF.

The table lists this clone with a count of one. V and J are TRBV6-5 and TRBJ1-2; tentative D call: TRBD1 (6 bases). This CDR3 contains 12 residues. Looked up from germline, CDR1 is MNHEY and CDR2 is SVGAGI. Trimming removed 7 bases from V and 1 base from J, with 7 bases in between. The DNA of the CDR3 is TGTGCCAGCACACAGGGTAACTATGGCTACACCTTC. It specifies CASTQGNYGYTF.

The rearrangement joins TRBV19 to TRBJ2-2; unclear D gene. This CDR3 spans 12 amino acids. Germline CDR1 and CDR2: LNHDA and SQIVND (reference sequence). V dropped 9 bases and J dropped 5 bases, with 10 bases sitting between them. The CDR3 region is CASVARTGELFF. Written as DNA, the CDR3 is TGTGCCAGCGTAGCCCGGACCGGGGAGCTGTTTTTT.

This clone has a single count. The chain joins TRBV5-1 to TRBJ2-3; D is possibly TRBD2 (5 bases). The ends were cut back, 4 bases at V and 1 base at J, with 10 bases in the middle. CDR3 length equals 14 residues. Looked up from germline, CDR1 is SGHRS and CDR2 is YFSETQ. The CDR3 reads CASSIGKGTDTQYF. The CDR3 bases are TGCGCCAGCAGCATCGGGAAGGGCACAGATACGCAGTATTTT.

V and J are TRBV19 and TRBJ1-2, with D possibly matching TRBD1 (5 bases). Between the trimmed V and J ends, which lost 8 bases and 5 bases, there was a span of 12 bases. The V gene's germline CDR1 is LNHDA and CDR2 SQIVND (reference sequence). This CDR3 is built from 12 residues. Here the CDR3 DNA reads TGTGCCAGTCGACCCCCAGGGTATGGCTACACCTTC. Translating gives CASRPPGYGYTF.